The 16 T cell receptor beta chains listed next were all sequenced from one sample in a study of T cell responses to AZD1222 COVID-19 vaccine. Clones were sequenced by immunoSEQ multiplex PCR, and TCRdb holds only the in-frame ones, with some missing. Found here are around 88,000 clones, under 90% of them singletons; the top ten hold less than 3.5%. Sequencing was performed on peripheral blood, taken on day 0 of MenACWY control vaccination. These receptors came from an adult in good health.

The rearrangement joins TRBV3-1 (or the pseudogene TRBV3-2) to TRBJ2-2, with TRBD2 matching over 13 bases. Germline CDR1 LGHDT, CDR2 YNNKEL (reference sequence). The CDR3 loop spans 16 amino acids. Unmatched junction bases numbered 1, after V lost 1 base and J lost 5 bases. The CDR3, as DNA: TGTGCCAGCAGCCAAGGGGGACTAGCGGGAACCGGGGAGCTGTTTTTT. It translates to CASSQGGLAGTGELFF.

The chain couples TRBV2 to TRBJ1-2; no reliable D call. Germline V CDR1 and CDR2: SNHLY, FYNNEI. V gave up 5 bases and J gave up 1 base, with 2 bases separating them. This CDR3 is 11 amino acids long. The CDR3 DNA reads as TGTGCCAGCAGTTTTAACTATGGCTACACCTTC. Residues: CASSFNYGYTF.

This chain joins TRBV4-1 and TRBJ1-2, with TRBD1 identical over 8 bases. The CDR3 runs to 15 residues. With 0 bases clipped from V and 3 bases from J, the junction kept 3 bases outside the gene matches. Looked up from germline, CDR1 is MGHRA and CDR2 is YSYEKL. In DNA form, the CDR3 reads TGCGCCAGCAGCCAAGACCCGACAGGGGACTATGGCTACACCTTC. Translation gives CASSQDPTGDYGYTF.

V usage is TRBV3-1 (or the pseudogene TRBV3-2) and J usage is TRBJ2-2; D perhaps matches TRBD2 (5 bases). The length of the CDR3 is 16 residues. The germline gives CDR1 LGHDT, CDR2 YNNKEL (reference sequence). V lost 0 bases and J 4 bases, leaving 12 bases between the germline ends. CDR3 residues: CASSQDGRHLTGELFF. In nucleotides, the CDR3 is TGTGCCAGCAGCCAAGATGGGAGACACCTCACCGGGGAGCTGTTTTTT.

The V gene is TRBV5-1, the J gene TRBJ1-2, with unresolved D. CDR3 length: 13 residues. CDR1 and CDR2 (germline): SGHRS, YFSETQ. Trimming took off 0 bases at V and 2 bases at J, with 5 bases between the two ends. DNA for the CDR3: TGCGCCAGCAGCTTGGCGCCAAACTATGGCTACACCTTC. Encoded protein: CASSLAPNYGYTF.

This clone was seen once. V is TRBV9 and J is TRBJ2-5; maybe TRBD2 (6 bases). V lost 4 bases to trimming and J lost 3 bases, with 31 bases between them. Germline loops: CDR1 SGDLS, CDR2 YYNGEE. CDR3 length: 20 residues. The CDR3: CASSSPPGTFTPGMEETQYF. The CDR3 region has the DNA TGTGCCAGCAGCTCCCCCCCCGGGACTTTTACACCGGGGATGGAAGAGACCCAGTACTTC.

The CDR3 DNA reads TGTGCCAGCAGTCACGGACAGGGCTATGGCTACACCTTC. Amino acid sequence: CASSHGQGYGYTF. V gene TRBV6-5 combines with J gene TRBJ1-2, with TRBD1 identical over 8 bases. Per germline, CDR1 MNHEY and CDR2 SVGAGI. The V segment lost 5 bases and the J segment 4 bases; nucleotides outside the gene matches: 3. This CDR3 comprises 13 residues.

This chain joins TRBV6-1 and TRBJ2-1; possibly TRBD2 for D (7 bases). Per the germline V gene, CDR1 is MNHNS and CDR2 is SASEGT. The CDR3 loop spans 16 amino acids. V was clipped by 1 base and J by 2 bases, with 12 bases between them. The CDR3 DNA follows: TGTGCCAGCAGTGAAGTGGGCGGGGGCCCCTACAATGAGCAGTTCTTC. It specifies CASSEVGGGPYNEQFF.

The chain has TRBV7-6 and TRBJ1-3, with D hard to call. V was trimmed by 5 bases and J by 2 bases, leaving 10 bases between them. The CDR3 covers 14 residues. Germline assignment: CDR1 SGHVS and CDR2 FNYEAQ. Written as DNA, the CDR3 is TGTGCCAGCAGCACAACCGGGACTGGAAACACCATATATTTT. Protein sequence: CASSTTGTGNTIYF.

V gene TRBV18 combines with J gene TRBJ2-7, with D maybe TRBD2 (6 bases). Germline assignment: CDR1 KGHSH and CDR2 LQKENI. The CDR3 totals 13 residues. The V and J ends lost 0 bases and 7 bases respectively, with 10 bases between them. CDR3 sequence (DNA): TGTGCCAGCTCACCACCGGGGGGAAAGGAGCAGTACTTC. Its protein product is CASSPPGGKEQYF.

The chain uses TRBV5-1 and TRBJ2-1; tentative D call: TRBD1 (6 bases). Per the germline V gene, CDR1 is SGHRS and CDR2 is YFSETQ. Trimming removed 4 bases from V and 7 bases from J, with 27 bases in between. The CDR3 sequence is 18 residues long. CDR3 protein: CASSPFLWGPTEGNEQFF. CDR3 coding DNA: TGCGCCAGCAGCCCTTTTTTGTGGGGGCCTACAGAGGGGAATGAGCAGTTCTTC.

The chain joins TRBV29-1 to TRBJ2-5, with D unresolved. Germline V gene lookup returns CDR1 SQVTM and CDR2 ANQGSEA. The CDR3 has 10 amino acids. Trimming stripped 7 bases from V and 5 bases from J, with 8 bases between. CDR3 region: CSAGLETQYF. As DNA, the CDR3 is TGCAGCGCCGGCCTCGAGACCCAGTACTTC.

The chain carries TRBV3-1 (or the pseudogene TRBV3-2) and TRBJ1-3; a weak D match, TRBD1 (5 bases). Germline CDR1 reads LGHDT; CDR2 reads YNNKEL (reference sequence). V lost 0 bases and J lost 0, with 18 bases in between. This CDR3 is 19 amino acids long. In nucleotides, the CDR3 is TGTGCCAGCAGCCAAGACCGGGGGGGGTTAGTGGGCTCTGGAAACACCATATATTTT. Its protein is CASSQDRGGLVGSGNTIYF.

This chain links TRBV7-3 with TRBJ2-6, with D possibly matching TRBD2 (5 bases). Germline V gene sequence: CDR1 SGHTA, CDR2 FQGTGA. The V gene lost 0 bases and the J gene lost 3 bases, with 6 bases spanning the gap. The CDR3 loop spans 15 amino acids. CDR3 in amino acids: CASSLTRDGANVLTF. The CDR3 DNA reads as TGTGCCAGCAGCTTAACCCGGGATGGGGCCAACGTCCTGACTTTC. Combining the CDR3 with reference TRBV7-3 and TRBJ2-6 gives the whole variable domain GAGVSQTPSNKVTEKGKYVELRCDPISGHTALYWYRQSLGQGPEFLIYFQGTGAADDSGLPNDRFFAVRPEGSVSTLKIQRTERGDSAVYLCASSLTRDGANVLTFGAGSRLTVL.

The rearrangement joins TRBV7-8 to TRBJ1-6; perhaps TRBD1 as D (6 bases). The V and J ends lost 5 bases and 6 bases respectively, with 17 bases between them. Germline CDR1 reads SGHVS; CDR2 reads FQNEAQ. The CDR3 loop spans 16 amino acids. The CDR3 nucleotides read TGTGCCAGCAGCCCAGGCGGGACATCGGGTAATTCACCCCTCCACTTT. It codes for CASSPGGTSGNSPLHF.

The chain links TRBV2 to TRBJ1-6; 8 bases are shared with TRBD1. The CDR3 contains 13 residues. The junction had 0 bases not matched to a gene; V was cut back by 3 bases and J by 8 bases. Per germline, CDR1 SNHLY and CDR2 FYNNEI. Here the CDR3 DNA reads TGTGCCAGCAGTGACAGGGGGCATTCACCCCTCCACTTT. Its translation is CASSDRGHSPLHF. The variable domain in full, completed from reference TRBV2 and TRBJ1-6, reads EPEVTQTPSHQVTQMGQEVILRCVPISNHLYFYWYRQILGQKVEFLVSFYNNEISEKSEIFDDQFSVERPDGSNFTLKIRSTKLEDSAMYFCASSDRGHSPLHFGNGTRLTVT.